These 14 T cell receptor beta chains came from one sample sequenced in a study of technical replicates of blood from a few donors. Profiling relied on immunoSEQ multiplex PCR, and the TCRdb table lists in-frame clones only, not all of them. The data contain approximately 70,000 clones, 98% of them singletons. Sequencing was carried out using T cells isolated from PBMCs. Receptors were obtained from a human donor in good health.

The V call is TRBV7-9, the J call TRBJ1-1, with 9 bases lining up with TRBD1. The CDR3 has 17 residues. With 5 bases clipped from V and 0 bases from J, the junction kept 10 bases outside the gene matches. Germline V gene data show CDR1 as SEHNR and CDR2 as FQNEAQ (reference sequence). CDR3 region: CASSQATGGVMNTEAFF. Here the CDR3 DNA reads TGTGCCAGCAGCCAAGCCACAGGGGGCGTGATGAACACTGAAGCTTTCTTT.

J is TRBJ2-3 and V is TRBV11-3; D not certain. The V end was cut by 6 bases, the J end by 0 bases, with 7 bases between. CDR3 length equals 13 residues. Per germline, CDR1 SGHNT and CDR2 YENEEA. This CDR3 reads CASRSSSTDTQYF. The DNA of the CDR3 is TGTGCCAGCAGATCCTCTAGCACAGATACGCAGTATTTT.

The rearrangement links TRBV6-1 to TRBJ2-2, with 7 bases matching TRBD2. The V segment lost 7 bases and the J segment 5 bases; nucleotides outside the gene matches: 7. CDR1 is MNHNS, CDR2 SASEGT, per germline. The CDR3 contains 14 residues. The CDR3 loop reads CASTSRGGTGELFF. The CDR3 DNA is TGTGCCAGCACCTCTAGGGGAGGGACCGGGGAGCTGTTTTTT.

This rearrangement joins TRBV2 to TRBJ2-2; tentative D call: TRBD1 (5 bases). The CDR3 runs to 13 residues. Germline-derived CDR1 and CDR2 are SNHLY and FYNNEI. V was clipped by 4 bases and J by 3 bases, with 6 bases between them. In DNA form, the CDR3 reads TGTGCCAGCAGTGGGACATACACCGGGGAGCTGTTTTTT. Its protein is CASSGTYTGELFF. The full variable domain, its missing parts supplied by reference TRBV2 and TRBJ2-2, is EPEVTQTPSHQVTQMGQEVILRCVPISNHLYFYWYRQILGQKVEFLVSFYNNEISEKSEIFDDQFSVERPDGSNFTLKIRSTKLEDSAMYFCASSGTYTGELFFGEGSRLTVL.

This clone is a singleton in its sample. J is TRBJ1-6 and V is TRBV30; D is unresolved. The CDR3 has 17 residues. CDR1 GTSNPN and CDR2 SVGIG come from the germline V gene (reference sequence). Trimming removed 0 bases from V and 0 bases from J, with 12 bases in between. The CDR3 region is CAWSVRVTSSYNSPLHF. The CDR3 DNA is TGTGCCTGGAGTGTGAGAGTAACGAGCTCCTATAATTCACCCCTCCACTTT.

The chain links TRBV5-1 to TRBJ2-7; D ambiguous. There are 11 residues in the CDR3. V lost 3 bases, J lost 7 bases, and 8 bases lay in between. Germline V gene lookup returns CDR1 SGHRS and CDR2 YFSETQ. The CDR3 bases are TGCGCCAGCAGCTCAGGTGGAGAGCAGTACTTC. It codes for CASSSGGEQYF.

V usage is TRBV10-1 and J usage is TRBJ2-7; the D is unclear. This CDR3 is built from 13 residues. Germline V gives CDR1 WNHNN, CDR2 SYGVQD (reference sequence). The V end lost 3 bases, the J end lost 0 bases, and 6 bases lay between the germline ends. The CDR3 coding sequence is TGCGCCAGCAGTGAAAAGAGCTCCTACGAGCAGTACTTC. Translating gives CASSEKSSYEQYF.

The chain employs TRBV9 and TRBJ2-1; 9 bases align to TRBD1. Germline lookup yields CDR1 SGDLS and CDR2 YYNGEE. V was clipped by 2 bases and J by 6 bases; unmatched bases: 9. CDR3 size: 16 residues. CDR3 sequence: CASSVTGTGLFNEQFF. The DNA for the CDR3 is TGTGCCAGCAGCGTCACCGGGACAGGGCTATTCAATGAGCAGTTCTTC.

This chain uses TRBV27 with TRBJ1-5, with D tentatively TRBD1 (5 bases). The germline V gene encodes CDR1 MNHEY and CDR2 SMNVEV (reference sequence). This CDR3 comprises 14 residues. Trimming shortened V by 6 bases and J by 6 bases, and 15 bases separated the two germline ends. The CDR3 DNA follows: TGTGCCAGCAGCCCAGGACACACAGTTCAGCCCCAGCATTTT. This encodes CASSPGHTVQPQHF.

This clone was recorded once. The CDR3 DNA sequence: TGTGCCAGCAGCGTTTGGACAGGGCAGAAAGAGACCCAGTACTTC. As protein: CASSVWTGQKETQYF. The V gene is TRBV9, the J gene TRBJ2-5; TRBD1 matches 8 bases. The V gene end was trimmed by 2 bases and the J gene end by 3 bases; junction bases not matched to a gene: 6. The CDR3 sequence is 15 residues long. Germline values: CDR1 SGDLS, CDR2 YYNGEE. Full variable domain (remainder filled in from reference TRBV9 and TRBJ2-5): DSGVTQTPKHLITATGQRVTLRCSPRSGDLSVYWYQQSLDQGLQFLIQYYNGEERAKGNILERFSAQQFPDLHSELNLSSLELGDSALYFCASSVWTGQKETQYFGPGTRLLVL.

This chain links TRBV5-1 with TRBJ2-5; maybe TRBD2 (7 bases). Trimming stripped 2 bases from V and 5 bases from J, with 16 bases between. CDR1 and CDR2 from the germline V gene are SGHRS and YFSETQ. The CDR3 extends over 15 amino acids. Written as DNA, the CDR3 is TGCGCCAGCAGCTTAACCCCGGGGGGCCGGGAGACCCAGTACTTC. It codes for CASSLTPGGRETQYF.

V is TRBV5-6 and J is TRBJ1-1, with 10 positions matching TRBD1. The CDR3 has 15 residues. Germline values: CDR1 SGHDT, CDR2 YYEEEE. V trimming: 4 bases; J trimming: 4 bases; junction bases outside the gene matches: 7. CDR3 DNA: TGTGCCAGCAGCCTGGGGACAGGGGATGGCACTGAAGCTTTCTTT. It is translated as CASSLGTGDGTEAFF.

This chain links TRBV7-9 with TRBJ1-1; 7 bases map to TRBD1. Germline V gene lookup returns CDR1 SEHNR and CDR2 FQNEAQ (reference sequence). The junction had 3 bases not matched to a gene; V was cut back by 1 base and J by 1 base. This CDR3 is built from 15 residues. The CDR3 DNA reads as TGTGCCAGCAGCTTAGGCAGGGGGAAGAACACTGAAGCTTTCTTT. Translation: CASSLGRGKNTEAFF.

The V call is TRBV5-1, the J call TRBJ2-5; no reliable D call. Germline CDR1 SGHRS, CDR2 YFSETQ. The length of the CDR3 is 15 residues. Trimming shortened V by 1 base and J by 2 bases, and 12 bases separated the two germline ends. CDR3 in amino acids: CASSLNTASQETQYF. The CDR3 nucleotides read TGCGCCAGCAGCTTGAATACCGCTAGTCAAGAGACCCAGTACTTC.